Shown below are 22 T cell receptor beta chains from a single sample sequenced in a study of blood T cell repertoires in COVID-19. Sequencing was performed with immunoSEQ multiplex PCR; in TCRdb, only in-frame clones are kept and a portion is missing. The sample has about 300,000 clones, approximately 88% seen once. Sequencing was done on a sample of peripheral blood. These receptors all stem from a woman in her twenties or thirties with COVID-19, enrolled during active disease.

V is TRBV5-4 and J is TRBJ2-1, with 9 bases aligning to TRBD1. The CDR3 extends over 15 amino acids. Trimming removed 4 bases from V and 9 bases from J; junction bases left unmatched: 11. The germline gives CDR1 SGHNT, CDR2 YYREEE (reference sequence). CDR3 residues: CASSQQGARSGEQFF. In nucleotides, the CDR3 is TGTGCCAGCAGCCAACAGGGGGCTAGGTCTGGTGAGCAGTTCTTC.

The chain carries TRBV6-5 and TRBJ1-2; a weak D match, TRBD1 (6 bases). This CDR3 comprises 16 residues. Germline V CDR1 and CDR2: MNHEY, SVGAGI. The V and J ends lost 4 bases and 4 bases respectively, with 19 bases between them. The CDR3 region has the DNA TGTGCCAGCAGTTCCCATCAGGGGCGCTTGGGCTATGGCTACACCTTC. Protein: CASSSHQGRLGYGYTF.

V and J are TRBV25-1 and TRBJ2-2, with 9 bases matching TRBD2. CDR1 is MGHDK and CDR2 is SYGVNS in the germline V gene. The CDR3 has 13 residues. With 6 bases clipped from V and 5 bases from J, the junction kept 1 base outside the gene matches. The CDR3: CASRGLATGELFF. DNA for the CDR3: TGTGCCAGCAGGGGACTAGCAACCGGGGAGCTGTTTTTT.

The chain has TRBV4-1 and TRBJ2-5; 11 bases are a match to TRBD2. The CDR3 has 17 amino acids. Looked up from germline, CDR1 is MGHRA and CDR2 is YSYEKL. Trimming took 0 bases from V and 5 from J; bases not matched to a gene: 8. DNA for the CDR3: TGCGCCAGCAGCCAAGAATCCCTGGTAGCGGGGGGGGAGACCCAGTACTTC. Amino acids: CASSQESLVAGGETQYF.

The CDR3 loop reads CASSRTGGGYYGYTF. In nucleotides, the CDR3 is TGTGCCAGCAGCCGAACCGGGGGGGGGTACTATGGCTACACCTTC. The rearrangement links TRBV3-1 (or the pseudogene TRBV3-2) to TRBJ1-2; the D gene is possibly TRBD1 (5 bases). The CDR3 is made up of 15 amino acids. V gave up 4 bases and J gave up 3 bases, with 15 bases separating them. The germline V gene encodes CDR1 LGHDT and CDR2 YNNKEL (reference sequence).

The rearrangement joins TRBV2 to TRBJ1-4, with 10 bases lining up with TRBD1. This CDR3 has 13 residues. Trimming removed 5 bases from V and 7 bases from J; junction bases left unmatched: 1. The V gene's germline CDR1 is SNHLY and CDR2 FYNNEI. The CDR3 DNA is TGTGCCAGCAGTAGGACAGGGGGTGAAAAACTGTTTTTT. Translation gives CASSRTGGEKLFF.

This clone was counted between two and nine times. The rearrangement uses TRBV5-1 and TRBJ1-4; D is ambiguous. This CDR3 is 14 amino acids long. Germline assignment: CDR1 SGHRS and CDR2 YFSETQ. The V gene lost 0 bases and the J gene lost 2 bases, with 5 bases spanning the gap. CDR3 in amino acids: CASSLVSTNEKLFF. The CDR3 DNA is TGCGCCAGCAGCTTGGTATCTACTAATGAAAAACTGTTTTTT.

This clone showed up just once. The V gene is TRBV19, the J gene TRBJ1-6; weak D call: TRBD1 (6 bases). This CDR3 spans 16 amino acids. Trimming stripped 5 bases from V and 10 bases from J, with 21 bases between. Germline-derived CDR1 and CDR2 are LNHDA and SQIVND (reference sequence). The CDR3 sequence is CASSPQDRGVVSPLHF. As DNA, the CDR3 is TGTGCCAGTAGTCCTCAGGACAGAGGAGTCGTGTCACCCCTCCACTTT. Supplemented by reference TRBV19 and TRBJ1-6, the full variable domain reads DGGITQSPKYLFRKEGQNVTLSCEQNLNHDAMYWYRQDPGQGLRLIYYSQIVNDFQKGDIAEGYSVSREKKESFPLTVTSAQKNPTAFYLCASSPQDRGVVSPLHFGNGTRLTVT.

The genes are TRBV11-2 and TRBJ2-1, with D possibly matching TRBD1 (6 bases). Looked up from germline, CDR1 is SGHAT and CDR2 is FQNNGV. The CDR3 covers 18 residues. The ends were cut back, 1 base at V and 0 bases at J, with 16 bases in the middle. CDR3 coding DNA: TGTGCCAGCAGCTTAGCCCCTGCCACAGGGAGCTCCTACAATGAGCAGTTCTTC. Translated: CASSLAPATGSSYNEQFF.

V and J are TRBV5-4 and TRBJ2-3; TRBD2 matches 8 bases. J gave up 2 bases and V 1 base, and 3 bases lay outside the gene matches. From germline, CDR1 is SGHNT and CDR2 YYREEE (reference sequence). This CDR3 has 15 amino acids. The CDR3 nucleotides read TGTGCCAGCAGCTTGACTAGCGGAAACACAGATACGCAGTATTTT. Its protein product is CASSLTSGNTDTQYF.

CDR3 loop: CASSPQGGTGELFF. CDR3 nucleotide sequence: TGCGCCAGCAGCCCACAAGGAGGAACCGGGGAGCTGTTTTTT. The V and J genes are TRBV4-3 and TRBJ2-2, with D maybe TRBD2 (5 bases). This CDR3 has 14 residues. The ends were cut back, 4 bases at V and 5 bases at J, with 11 bases in the middle. CDR1 and CDR2 from the germline V gene are LGHNA and YSLEER.

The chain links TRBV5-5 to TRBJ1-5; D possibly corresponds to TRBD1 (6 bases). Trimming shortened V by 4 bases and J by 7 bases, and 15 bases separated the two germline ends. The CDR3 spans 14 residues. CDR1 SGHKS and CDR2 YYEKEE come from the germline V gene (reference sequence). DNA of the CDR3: TGTGCCAGCAGCAGCGGGGGGGCAAAACAGCCCCAGCATTTT. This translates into CASSSGGAKQPQHF. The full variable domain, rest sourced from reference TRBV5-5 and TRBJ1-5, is DAGVTQSPTHLIKTRGQQVTLRCSPISGHKSVSWYQQVLGQGPQFIFQYYEKEERGRGNFPDRFSARQFPNYSSELNVNALLLGDSALYLCASSSGGAKQPQHFGDGTRLSIL.

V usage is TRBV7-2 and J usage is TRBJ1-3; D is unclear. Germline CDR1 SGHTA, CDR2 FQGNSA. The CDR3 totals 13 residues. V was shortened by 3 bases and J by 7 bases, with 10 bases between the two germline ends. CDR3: CASSLEVANTIYF. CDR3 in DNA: TGTGCCAGCAGCTTGGAGGTCGCGAACACCATATATTTT.

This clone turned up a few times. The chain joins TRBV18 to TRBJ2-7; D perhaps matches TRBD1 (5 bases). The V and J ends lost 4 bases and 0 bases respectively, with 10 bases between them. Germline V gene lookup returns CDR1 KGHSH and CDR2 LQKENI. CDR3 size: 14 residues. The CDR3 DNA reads TGTGCCAGCTCACGGCAGGGTGGCTCCTACGAGCAGTACTTC. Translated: CASSRQGGSYEQYF.

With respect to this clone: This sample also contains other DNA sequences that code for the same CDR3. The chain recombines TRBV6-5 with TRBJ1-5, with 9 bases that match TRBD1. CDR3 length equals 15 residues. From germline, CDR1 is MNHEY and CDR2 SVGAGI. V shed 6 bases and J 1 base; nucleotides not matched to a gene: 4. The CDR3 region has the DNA TGTGCCAGCAGATCCGACAGGGGGAGCAATCAGCCCCAGCATTTT. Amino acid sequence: CASRSDRGSNQPQHF.

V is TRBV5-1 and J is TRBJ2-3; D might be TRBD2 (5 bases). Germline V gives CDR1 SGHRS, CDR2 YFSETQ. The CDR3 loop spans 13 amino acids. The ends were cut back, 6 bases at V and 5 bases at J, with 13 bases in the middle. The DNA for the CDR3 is TGCGCCAGCAAGGAGAGGGAGCAAGATACGCAGTATTTT. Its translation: CASKEREQDTQYF.

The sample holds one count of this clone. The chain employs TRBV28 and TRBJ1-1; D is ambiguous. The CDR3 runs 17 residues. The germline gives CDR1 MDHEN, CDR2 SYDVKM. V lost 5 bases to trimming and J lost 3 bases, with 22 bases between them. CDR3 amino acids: CASSPPRHGSSYTEAFF. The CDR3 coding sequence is TGTGCCAGCAGTCCGCCCCGACATGGGTCCTCCTACACTGAAGCTTTCTTT.

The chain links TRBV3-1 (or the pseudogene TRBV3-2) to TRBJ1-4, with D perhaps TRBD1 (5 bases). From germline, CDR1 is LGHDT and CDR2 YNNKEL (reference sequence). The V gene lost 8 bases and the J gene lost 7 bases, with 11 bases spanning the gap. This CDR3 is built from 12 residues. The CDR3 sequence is CASGAGIEKLFF. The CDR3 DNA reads TGTGCCAGCGGTGCAGGGATTGAAAAACTGTTTTTT.

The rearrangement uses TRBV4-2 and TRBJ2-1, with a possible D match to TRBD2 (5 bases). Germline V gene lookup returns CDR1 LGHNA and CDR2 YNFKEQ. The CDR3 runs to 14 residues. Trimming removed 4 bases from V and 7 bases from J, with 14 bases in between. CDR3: CASSPGGLGNEQFF. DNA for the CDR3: TGTGCCAGCAGCCCTGGAGGCTTGGGGAATGAGCAGTTCTTC.

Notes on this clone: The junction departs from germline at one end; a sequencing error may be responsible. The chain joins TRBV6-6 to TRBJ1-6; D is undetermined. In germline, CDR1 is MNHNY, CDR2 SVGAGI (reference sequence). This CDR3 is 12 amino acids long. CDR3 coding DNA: TGTGCCAGCAGTTCCTACAATTCACCCCTCCACTTT. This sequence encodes CASSSYNSPLHF.

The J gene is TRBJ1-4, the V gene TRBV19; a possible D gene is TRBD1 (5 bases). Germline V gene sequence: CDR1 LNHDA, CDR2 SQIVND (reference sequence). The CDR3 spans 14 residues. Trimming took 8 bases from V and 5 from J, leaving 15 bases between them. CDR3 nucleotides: TGTGCCAGTTCTCAGGGCTACGCGAATGAAAAACTGTTTTTT. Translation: CASSQGYANEKLFF.

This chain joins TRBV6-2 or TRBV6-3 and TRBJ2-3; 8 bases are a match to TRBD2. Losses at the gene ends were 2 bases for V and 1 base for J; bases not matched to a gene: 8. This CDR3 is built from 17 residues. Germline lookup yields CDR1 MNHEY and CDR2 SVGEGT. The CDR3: CASSYLRLAGRTDTQYF. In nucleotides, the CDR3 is TGTGCCAGCAGTTACCTGAGGCTAGCGGGCCGCACAGATACGCAGTATTTT.